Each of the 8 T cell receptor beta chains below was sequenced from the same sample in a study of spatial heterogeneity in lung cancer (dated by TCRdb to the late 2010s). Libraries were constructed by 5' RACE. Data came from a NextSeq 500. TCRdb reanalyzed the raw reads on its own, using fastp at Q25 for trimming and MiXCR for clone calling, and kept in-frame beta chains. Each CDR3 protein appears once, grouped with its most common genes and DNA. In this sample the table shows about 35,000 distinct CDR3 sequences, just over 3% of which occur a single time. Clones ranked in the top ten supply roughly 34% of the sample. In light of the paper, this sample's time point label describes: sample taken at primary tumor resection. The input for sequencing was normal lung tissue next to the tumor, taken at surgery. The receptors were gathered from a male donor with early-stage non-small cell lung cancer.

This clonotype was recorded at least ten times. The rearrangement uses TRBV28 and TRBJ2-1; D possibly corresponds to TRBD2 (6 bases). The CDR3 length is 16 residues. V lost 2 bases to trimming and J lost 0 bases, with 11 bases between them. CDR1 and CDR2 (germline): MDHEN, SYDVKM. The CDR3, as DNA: TGTGCCAGCAGTTTACGGGGGTTGGCCTCCTACAATGAGCAGTTCTTC. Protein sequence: CASSLRGLASYNEQFF.

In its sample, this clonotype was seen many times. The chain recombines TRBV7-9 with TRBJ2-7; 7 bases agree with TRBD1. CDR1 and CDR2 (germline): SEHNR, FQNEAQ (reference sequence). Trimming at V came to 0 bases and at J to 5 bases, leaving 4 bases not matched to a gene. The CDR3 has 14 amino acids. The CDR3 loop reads CASSLAGGPDEQYF. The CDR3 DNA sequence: TGTGCCAGCAGCTTAGCAGGGGGCCCGGACGAGCAGTACTTC.

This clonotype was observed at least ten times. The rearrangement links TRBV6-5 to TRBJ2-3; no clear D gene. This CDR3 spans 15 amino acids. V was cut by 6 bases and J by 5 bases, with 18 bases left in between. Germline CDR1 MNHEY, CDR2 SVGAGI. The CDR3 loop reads CASSLRAIGQDTQYF. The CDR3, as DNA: TGTGCCAGCAGCCTCCGGGCCATAGGGCAAGATACGCAGTATTTT.

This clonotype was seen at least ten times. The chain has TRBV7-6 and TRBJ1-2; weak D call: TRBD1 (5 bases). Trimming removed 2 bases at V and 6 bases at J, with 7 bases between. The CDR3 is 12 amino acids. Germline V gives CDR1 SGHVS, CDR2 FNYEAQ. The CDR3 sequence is CASSLRGDGYTF. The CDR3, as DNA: TGTGCCAGCAGCTTACGGGGGGATGGCTACACCTTC. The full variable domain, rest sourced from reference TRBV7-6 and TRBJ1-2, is GAGVSQSPRYKVTKRGQDVALRCDPISGHVSLYWYRQALGQGPEFLTYFNYEAQQDKSGLPNDRFSAERPEGSISTLTIQRTEQRDSAMYRCASSLRGDGYTFGSGTRLTVV.

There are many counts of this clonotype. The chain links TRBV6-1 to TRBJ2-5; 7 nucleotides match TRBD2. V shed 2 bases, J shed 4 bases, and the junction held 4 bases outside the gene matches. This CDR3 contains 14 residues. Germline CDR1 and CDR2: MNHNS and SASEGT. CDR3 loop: CASSELTGGETQYF. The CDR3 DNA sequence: TGTGCCAGCAGTGAATTAACGGGGGGAGAGACCCAGTACTTC.

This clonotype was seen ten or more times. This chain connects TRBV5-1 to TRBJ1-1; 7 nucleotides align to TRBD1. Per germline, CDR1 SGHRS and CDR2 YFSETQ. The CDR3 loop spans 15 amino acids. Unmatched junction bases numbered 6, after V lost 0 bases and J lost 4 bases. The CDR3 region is CASSLDGAGGTEAFF. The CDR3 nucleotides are TGCGCCAGCAGCTTGGACGGCGCAGGGGGCACTGAAGCTTTCTTT.

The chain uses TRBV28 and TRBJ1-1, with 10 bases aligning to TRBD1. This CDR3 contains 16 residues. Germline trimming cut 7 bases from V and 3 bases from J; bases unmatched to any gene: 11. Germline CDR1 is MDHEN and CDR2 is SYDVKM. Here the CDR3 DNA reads TGTGCCAGCATCGCCCCTGACGGGACAGGGGACACTGAAGCTTTCTTT. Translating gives CASIAPDGTGDTEAFF.

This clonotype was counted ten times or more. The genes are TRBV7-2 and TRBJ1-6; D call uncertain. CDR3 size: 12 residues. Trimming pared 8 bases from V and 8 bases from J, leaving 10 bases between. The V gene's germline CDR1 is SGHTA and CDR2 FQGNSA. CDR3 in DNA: TGTGCCAGCGGCACCCGTGATTCACCCCTCCACTTT. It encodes CASGTRDSPLHF.